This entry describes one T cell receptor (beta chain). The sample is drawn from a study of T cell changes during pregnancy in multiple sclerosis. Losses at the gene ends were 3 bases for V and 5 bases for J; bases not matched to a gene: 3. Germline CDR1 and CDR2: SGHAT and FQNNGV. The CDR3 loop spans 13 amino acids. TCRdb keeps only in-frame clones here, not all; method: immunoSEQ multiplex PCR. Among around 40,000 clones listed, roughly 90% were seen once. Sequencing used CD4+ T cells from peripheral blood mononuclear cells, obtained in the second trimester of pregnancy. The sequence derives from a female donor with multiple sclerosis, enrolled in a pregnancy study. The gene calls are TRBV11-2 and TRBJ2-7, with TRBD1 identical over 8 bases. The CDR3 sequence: CASSFRTGNEQYF. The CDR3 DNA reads TGTGCCAGCAGCTTTAGGACAGGGAACGAGCAGTACTTC.